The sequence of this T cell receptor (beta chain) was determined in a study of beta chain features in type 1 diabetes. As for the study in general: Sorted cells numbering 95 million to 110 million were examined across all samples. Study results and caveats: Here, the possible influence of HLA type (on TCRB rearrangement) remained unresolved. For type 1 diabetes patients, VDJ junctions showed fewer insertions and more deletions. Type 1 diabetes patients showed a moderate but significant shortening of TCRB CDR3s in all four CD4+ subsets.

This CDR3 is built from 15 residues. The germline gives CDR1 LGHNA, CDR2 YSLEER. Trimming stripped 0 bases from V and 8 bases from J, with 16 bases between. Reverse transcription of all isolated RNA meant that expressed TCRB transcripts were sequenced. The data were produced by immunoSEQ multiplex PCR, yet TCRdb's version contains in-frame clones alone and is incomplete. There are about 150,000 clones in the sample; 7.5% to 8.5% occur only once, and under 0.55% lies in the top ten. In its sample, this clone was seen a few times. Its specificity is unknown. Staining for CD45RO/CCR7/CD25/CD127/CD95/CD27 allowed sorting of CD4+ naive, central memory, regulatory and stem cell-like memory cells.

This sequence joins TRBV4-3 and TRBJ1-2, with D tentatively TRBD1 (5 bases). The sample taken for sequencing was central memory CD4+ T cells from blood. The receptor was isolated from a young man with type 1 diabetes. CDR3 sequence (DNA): TGCGCCAGCAGCCAAGAGGGACGGGAGGAGTCCGGCTACACCTTC. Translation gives CASSQEGREESGYTF.